This record looks at one T cell receptor beta chain sequence and its context. Antigen unknown. This record comes from a study of CD8 T cells in ankylosing spondylitis. Study-level points and caveats: Those disease-linked clones were CD8+; they were also relatively rare in peripheral blood. Prior literature has documented some motif variants in synovial fluid and blood from reactive arthritis.

TCRdb recomputed calls from the 5' RACE reads with MiXCR, one row per CDR3 protein. Of around 340,000 distinct CDR3 sequences listed, around 20% are singletons. The CDR3 consists of 11 residues. V shed 10 bases and J shed 6 bases, with 9 bases lying between them. From germline, CDR1 is MNHEY and CDR2 SMNVEV (reference sequence). The rearrangement joins TRBV27 to TRBJ2-2; D not resolved. This TCR was sampled from a male donor with ankylosing spondylitis or in good health (not recorded which). Source material: blood, either unsorted or a sorted T cell fraction (not recorded which). In nucleotides, the CDR3 is TGTGCCACCCAATACTCCGGGGAGCTGTTTTTT. Translated: CATQYSGELFF.